This T cell receptor (beta chain) comes out of a study of T cells after yellow fever vaccination. This CDR3 comprises 13 residues. Germline V gene sequence: CDR1 MNHEY, CDR2 SVGEGT. The V and J ends lost 5 bases and 3 bases respectively, with 10 bases between them. In making TCR cDNA, 5'RACE template switching added a universal primer site and UMIs to it. TCRdb ran MiXCR on the 5' RACE reads and lists one entry per CDR3 protein. The data show 200,000 to 250,000 distinct CDR3 sequences, about 7% seen once. The sample consisted of CD4+ T cells sorted from PBMCs, taken 15 days after the yellow fever booster vaccination. This TCR was recovered from a man aged 30-40 years who received the YFV17D yellow fever vaccine. The chain links TRBV6-2 or TRBV6-3 to TRBJ2-5; no firm D call. The CDR3 DNA reads as TGTGCCAGCAGTCGCAACGTCGAAGAGACCCAGTACTTC. Translation gives CASSRNVEETQYF.